Below are 18 T cell receptor beta chains sequenced from a single sample in a study of T cells in localized non-small cell lung cancer. Only in-frame clones appear in the TCRdb table, and some are missing; sequencing was by immunoSEQ multiplex PCR. In the table there are over 40,000 clones, 85% to 90% of which are singletons. The sample in question was peripheral blood, obtained before any cancer treatment. Receptors were obtained from a woman aged 18-49 years with stage III lung adenocarcinoma.

The chain is built from TRBV15 and TRBJ1-5; D unresolved. Germline-derived CDR1 and CDR2 are LNHNV and YYDKDF (reference sequence). The CDR3 contains 14 residues. Between the trimmed V and J ends, which lost 4 bases and 1 base, there was a span of 8 bases. The CDR3 DNA sequence: TGTGCCACCAGCACCGGGGAGAGCAATCAGCCCCAGCATTTT. It encodes CATSTGESNQPQHF.

The chain joins TRBV9 to TRBJ1-2; TRBD1 might be the D (5 bases). This CDR3 region has 16 residues. V gave up 4 bases and J gave up 2 bases, with 18 bases separating them. Germline values: CDR1 SGDLS, CDR2 YYNGEE. CDR3 protein: CASSTRGGSNNYGYTF. Written as DNA, the CDR3 is TGTGCCAGCAGCACCCGGGGGGGATCCAACAACTATGGCTACACCTTC.

This clone was recorded a few times. The chain joins TRBV2 to TRBJ1-2; a possible D gene is TRBD1 (6 bases). From germline, CDR1 is SNHLY and CDR2 FYNNEI. The CDR3 sequence is 13 residues long. V dropped 2 bases and J dropped 5 bases, with 9 bases sitting between them. CDR3 sequence reads: CASSEWQGYGYTF. The CDR3 DNA follows: TGTGCCAGCAGTGAATGGCAGGGGTATGGCTACACCTTC.

The chain carries TRBV4-1 and TRBJ1-4; 9 bases are shared with TRBD1. Germline assignment: CDR1 MGHRA and CDR2 YSYEKL. The CDR3 is 15 amino acids. J gave up 4 bases and V 4 bases, and 4 bases lay outside the gene matches. CDR3 loop: CASSRGQGSNEKLFF. CDR3 bases: TGCGCCAGCAGCCGCGGACAGGGGAGTAATGAAAAACTGTTTTTT.

The V gene is TRBV27, the J gene TRBJ1-5, with TRBD1 as a possible D gene (5 bases). Trimming cost V 5 bases and J 0 bases, with 8 bases left between them. This CDR3 comprises 14 residues. Germline lookup yields CDR1 MNHEY and CDR2 SMNVEV (reference sequence). CDR3 residues: CASSTRDSNQPQHF. CDR3 DNA sequence: TGTGCCAGCAGTACCAGGGATAGCAATCAGCCCCAGCATTTT.

This clone is medium-sized. The gene calls are TRBV6-1 and TRBJ2-1; no clear D. Trimming cost V 2 bases and J 8 bases, with 10 bases left between them. This CDR3 is built from 13 residues. Germline CDR1 reads MNHNS; CDR2 reads SASEGT. CDR3 DNA sequence: TGTGCCAGCAGTGAACATCTCTCTCATGAGCAGTTCTTC. Translated: CASSEHLSHEQFF.

The rearrangement uses TRBV6-1 and TRBJ1-4; 10 bases match TRBD1. This CDR3 contains 13 residues. Germline CDR1 reads MNHNS; CDR2 reads SASEGT. The junction had 6 bases not matched to a gene; V was cut back by 7 bases and J by 10 bases. The CDR3 sequence is CASTGTGESKLFF. Written as DNA, the CDR3 is TGTGCCAGCACCGGGACAGGGGAATCAAAACTGTTTTTT.

The chain is built from TRBV7-9 and TRBJ2-3; D call uncertain. Germline V gene lookup returns CDR1 SEHNR and CDR2 FQNEAQ (reference sequence). Trimming cost V 2 bases and J 4 bases, with 7 bases left between them. The CDR3 length is 13 residues. The CDR3 is CASSLQGSDTQYF. In DNA form, the CDR3 reads TGTGCCAGCAGCTTACAAGGGTCAGATACGCAGTATTTT.

The rearrangement uses TRBV6-1 and TRBJ1-4; TRBD1 agrees at 8 bases. CDR1 is MNHNS and CDR2 is SASEGT in the germline V gene. The CDR3 covers 15 residues. The V gene end was trimmed by 3 bases and the J gene end by 8 bases; junction bases not matched to a gene: 8. The CDR3, as DNA: TGTGCCAGCAGTGATTCACCGGACAGGGTCGAAAAACTGTTTTTT. Protein sequence: CASSDSPDRVEKLFF.

The chain links TRBV9 to TRBJ1-6; D possibly corresponds to TRBD1 (6 bases). This CDR3 has 14 residues. V lost 4 bases and J lost 6, with 11 bases in between. Looked up from germline, CDR1 is SGDLS and CDR2 is YYNGEE. As DNA, the CDR3 is TGTGCCAGCAGCCCGGGGGCAGCTAATTCACCCCTCCACTTT. Translation: CASSPGAANSPLHF.

This chain links TRBV7-9 with TRBJ2-3; 8 bases agree with TRBD1. The germline V gene has CDR1 SEHNR and CDR2 FQNEAQ (reference sequence). V dropped 5 bases and J dropped 3; count of bases not matched to a gene: 4. The CDR3 has 14 residues. The CDR3 DNA is TGTGCCAGCAGCGCCGGACAGGGTACAGATACGCAGTATTTT. Protein: CASSAGQGTDTQYF.

The CDR3: CASRPTSEGEQFF. CDR3 nucleotides: TGTGCCAGCAGGCCTACTAGCGAGGGTGAGCAGTTCTTC. J is TRBJ2-1 and V is TRBV7-9; 7 nucleotides align to TRBD2. The V gene's germline CDR1 is SEHNR and CDR2 FQNEAQ (reference sequence). The CDR3 length is 13 residues. With 6 bases clipped from V and 9 bases from J, the junction kept 8 bases outside the gene matches.

This clone showed up just once. This chain connects TRBV19 to TRBJ1-2; D uncertain. Germline V gene lookup returns CDR1 LNHDA and CDR2 SQIVND (reference sequence). The CDR3 extends over 13 amino acids. With 2 bases removed from V and 4 bases from J, the gap between germline ends came to 8 bases. The chain's CDR3 is CASSIKGTYGYTF. CDR3 sequence (DNA): TGTGCCAGTAGTATAAAGGGTACCTATGGCTACACCTTC.

This chain uses TRBV6-5 with TRBJ1-1; D is unclear. V was cut by 6 bases and J by 0 bases, with 11 bases left in between. The V gene's germline CDR1 is MNHEY and CDR2 SVGAGI. The CDR3 sequence is 14 residues long. CDR3 residues: CASRSPEMNTEAFF. The DNA of the CDR3 is TGTGCCAGCAGGTCCCCGGAGATGAACACTGAAGCTTTCTTT.

CDR3 DNA: TGCGCCAGCAGCCCGCGGACAGGGACAAGTAATTCACCCCTCCACTTT. Protein: CASSPRTGTSNSPLHF. The chain combines TRBV5-1 with TRBJ1-6, with 8 bases matching TRBD1. V was pared by 4 bases and J by 6 bases, with 9 bases of the junction left unmatched. CDR1 and CDR2 (germline): SGHRS, YFSETQ. The CDR3 totals 16 residues. The entire variable domain, with the rest obtained from reference TRBV5-1 and TRBJ1-6, is as follows: KAGVTQTPRYLIKTRGQQVTLSCSPISGHRSVSWYQQTPGQGLQFLFEYFSETQRNKGNFPGRFSGRQFSNSRSEMNVSTLELGDSALYLCASSPRTGTSNSPLHFGNGTRLTVT.

The chain carries TRBV4-1 and TRBJ2-2, with D uncertain. V was cut by 1 base and J by 1 base, with 4 bases left in between. Germline V lookup: CDR1 MGHRA, CDR2 YSYEKL. This CDR3 spans 14 amino acids. CDR3 in DNA: TGCGCCAGCAGCCAAGCCCTGAACACCGGGGAGCTGTTTTTT. This encodes CASSQALNTGELFF.

The CDR3 region has the DNA TGTGCCAGCAGTGCTCCGGACAGGGTTGACTATGGCTACACCTTC. Translating gives CASSAPDRVDYGYTF. The genes are TRBV6-1 and TRBJ1-2, with 8 nucleotides matching TRBD1. The CDR3 consists of 15 residues. The V and J ends lost 4 bases and 3 bases, in that order; junction bases with no gene match: 7. CDR1 and CDR2 (germline): MNHNS, SASEGT.

This chain joins TRBV5-6 and TRBJ2-1, with 8 bases matching TRBD2. Germline V gene lookup returns CDR1 SGHDT and CDR2 YYEEEE. With V trimmed by 0 bases and J by 10 bases, 12 bases remained unmatched. CDR3 length equals 16 residues. The CDR3 loop is CASSLAGTSPIGEQFF. The CDR3 DNA sequence: TGTGCCAGCAGCTTGGCGGGGACTAGTCCAATCGGGGAGCAGTTCTTC.